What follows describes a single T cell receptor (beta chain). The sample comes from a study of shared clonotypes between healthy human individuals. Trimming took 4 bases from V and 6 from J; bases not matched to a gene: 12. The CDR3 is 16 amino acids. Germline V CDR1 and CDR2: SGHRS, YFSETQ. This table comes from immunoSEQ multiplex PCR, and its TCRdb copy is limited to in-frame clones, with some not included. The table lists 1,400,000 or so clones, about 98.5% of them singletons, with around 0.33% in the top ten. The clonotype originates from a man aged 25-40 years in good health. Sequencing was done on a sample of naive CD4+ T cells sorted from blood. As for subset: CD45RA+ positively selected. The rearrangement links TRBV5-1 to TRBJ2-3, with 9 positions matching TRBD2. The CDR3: CASSPSVAGVGDTQYF. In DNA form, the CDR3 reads TGCGCCAGCAGCCCCTCGGTAGCGGGAGTTGGGGATACGCAGTATTTT.